The source of this T cell receptor (beta chain) is a study of blood T cell repertoires in COVID-19 (TCRdb year 2020). Background for the entire study: Samples covering the acute and convalescent phases of COVID-19 were provided by collaborators in the United States, Italy and Spain. The material from the prospective study consisted of cDNA or gDNA derived from T cells, B-cell-depleted T cells, or PBMCs. Subjects who had been exposed to COVID-19, were actively infected with it, or had recovered from it provided the deeply sampled blood TCRbeta repertoires that made up the dataset. The repertoires were released in a freely available public database intended as a resource for research on the immune response to SARS-CoV-2. Samples were obtained from the ongoing ImmuneRACE study (first 160 participants) and from 1,254 subjects provided by 6 global collaborators. Sample metadata almost always included a de-identified subject ID, COVID-19 status, age in years and sex. Where available, HLA class I and class II types were obtained from metadata supplied by the sample provider rather than from assay-based typing.

As concerns this clone: Its specific antigen is unknown. Base qualities are not provided; no much larger clone lies one nucleotide away.

Whole blood was collected in K2EDTA tubes by collaborating institutions according to the institutions' own protocols. Collaborator samples were shipped for TCRbeta analysis as frozen whole blood, isolated PBMCs, or DNA extracted from either sample type. Results and caveats for the whole study, not just this receptor: How much clinical and demographic metadata was included differed by source and by participant, and the metadata was provided uncurated.

The germline V end is reduced by 6 bases and the J end by 5 bases; junction bases left unmatched: 6. There are 13 amino acids in the CDR3, from cysteine to phenylalanine inclusive. Left in the record is the CDR3 DNA by itself, 39 bases read in frame from the first base. CDR1 is given as SGHNT and CDR2 as YYREEE, both from the germline V gene (reference sequence). TCRbeta CDR3 regions were amplified from genomic DNA using the immunoSEQ Assay, a bias-controlled multiplex PCR. As for how the authors treated the data: Nucleated cell counts per sample were estimated from amplification of reference gene primers within the assay. To quantify the absolute abundance of each unique TCRbeta CDR3 rearrangement, sequence reads were collapsed and filtered. For each sample, productive Simpson clonality was calculated as the square root of Simpson's diversity index over productive rearrangements. TCRdb retrieved this table from immuneACCESS and kept in-frame rearrangements only. Not all clones are present; in checked studies, unresolved V genes account for under half, and no reason is known for the remainder. V and J calls and clone size are those listed in that table; D and trimming were worked out from the DNA. The sample contains around 83,000 clones, 85% to 90% of them found a single time. Of the sample, 11% to 15% falls within the top ten clones.

Input material: peripheral blood. The TCR sequence derives from a man aged 65-85 years with active or convalescent COVID-19. Recombination linked TRBV5-4 to TRBJ2-7, with 9 bases aligning to TRBD2. The DNA reads as follows: TGTGCCAGCACCCTAGCGGGAAAAGACGAGCAGTACTTC. This codes for CASTLAGKDEQYF. The CDR3, completed at both ends by the reference TRBV5-4 and TRBJ2-7 genes, gives the full variable domain ETGVTQSPTHLIKTRGQQVTLRCSSQSGHNTVSWYQQALGQGPQFIFQYYREEENGRGNFPPRFSGLQFPNYSSELNVNALELDDSALYLCASTLAGKDEQYFGPGTRLTVT.